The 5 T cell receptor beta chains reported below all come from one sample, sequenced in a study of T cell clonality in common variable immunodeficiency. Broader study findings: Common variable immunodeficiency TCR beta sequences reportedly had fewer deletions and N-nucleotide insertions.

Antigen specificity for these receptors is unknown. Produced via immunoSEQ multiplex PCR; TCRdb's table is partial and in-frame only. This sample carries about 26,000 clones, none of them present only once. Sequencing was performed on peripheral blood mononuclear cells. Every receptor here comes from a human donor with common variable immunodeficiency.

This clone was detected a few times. Here the CDR3 reads CSARETTKETQYF. The CDR3 DNA, read in part, is TGCAGTGCTAGAGAGACAACGAAAGAGACC. V and J are TRBV20-1 and TRBJ2-5; no firm D call. From the germline J gene comes the end of the CDR3, since the read stops 3 residues before it. The CDR3 length is 13 residues. Trimming cost V 0 bases and J 3 bases, with 8 bases left between them. The germline gives CDR1 DFQATT, CDR2 SNEGSKA (reference sequence).

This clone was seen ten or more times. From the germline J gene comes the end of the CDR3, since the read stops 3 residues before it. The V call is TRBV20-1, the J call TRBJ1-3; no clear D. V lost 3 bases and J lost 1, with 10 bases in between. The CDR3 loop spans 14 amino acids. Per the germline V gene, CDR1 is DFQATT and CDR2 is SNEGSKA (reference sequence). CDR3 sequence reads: CSASPTGSGNTIYF. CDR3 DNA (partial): TGCAGTGCTAGCCCAACGGGGTCTGGAAACACC.

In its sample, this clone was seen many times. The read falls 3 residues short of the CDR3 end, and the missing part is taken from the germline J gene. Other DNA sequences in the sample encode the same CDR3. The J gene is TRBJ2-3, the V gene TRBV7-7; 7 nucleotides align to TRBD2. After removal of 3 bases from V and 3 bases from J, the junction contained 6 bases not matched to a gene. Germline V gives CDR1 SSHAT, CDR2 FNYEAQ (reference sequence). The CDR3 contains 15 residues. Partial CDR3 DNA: TGTGCCAGCAGCTTGGGCGGGGGACCTACAGATACG. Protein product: CASSLGGGPTDT. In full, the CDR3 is CASSLGGGPTDTQYF.

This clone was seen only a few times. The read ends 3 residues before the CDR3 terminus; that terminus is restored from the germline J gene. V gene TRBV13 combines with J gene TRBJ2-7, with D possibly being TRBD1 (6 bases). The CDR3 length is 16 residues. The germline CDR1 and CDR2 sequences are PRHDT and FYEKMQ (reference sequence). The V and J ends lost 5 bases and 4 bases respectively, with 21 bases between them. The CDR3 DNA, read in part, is TGTGCCAGCAGCCCCGAGGGGGATCGAACTAAGTACGAG. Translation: CASSPEGDRTKYE. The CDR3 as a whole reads CASSPEGDRTKYEQYF. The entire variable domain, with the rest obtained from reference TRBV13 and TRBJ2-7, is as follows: AAGVIQSPRHLIKEKRETATLKCYPIPRHDTVYWYQQGPGQDPQFLISFYEKMQSDKGSIPDRFSAQQFSDYHSELNMSSLELGDSALYFCASSPEGDRTKYEQYFGPGTRLTVT.

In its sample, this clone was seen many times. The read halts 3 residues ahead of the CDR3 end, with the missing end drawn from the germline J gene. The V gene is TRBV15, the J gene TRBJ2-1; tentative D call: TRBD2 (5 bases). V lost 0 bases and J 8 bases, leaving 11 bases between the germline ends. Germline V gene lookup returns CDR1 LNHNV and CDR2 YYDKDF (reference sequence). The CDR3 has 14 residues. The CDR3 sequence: CATSRDSSPDEQFF. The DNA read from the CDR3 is TGTGCCACCAGCAGAGATTCTAGCCCCGATGAG.